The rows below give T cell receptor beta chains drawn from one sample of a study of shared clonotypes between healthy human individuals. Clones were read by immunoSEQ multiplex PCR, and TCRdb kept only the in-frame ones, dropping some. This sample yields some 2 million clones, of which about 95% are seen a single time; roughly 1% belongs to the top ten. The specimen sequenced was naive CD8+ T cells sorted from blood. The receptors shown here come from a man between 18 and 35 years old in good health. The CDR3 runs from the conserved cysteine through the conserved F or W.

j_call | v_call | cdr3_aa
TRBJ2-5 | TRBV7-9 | CASSFFGLAGQETQYF
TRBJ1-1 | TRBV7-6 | CASSLEDTNTEAFF
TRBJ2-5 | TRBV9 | CASSPRLGGQETQYF
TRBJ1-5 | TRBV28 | CASIGMAGLTSNQPQHF
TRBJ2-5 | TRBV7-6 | CASSLDRDRGETQYF
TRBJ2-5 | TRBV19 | CASSTDRETETQYF
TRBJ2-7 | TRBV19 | CASSSGVGSYEQYF
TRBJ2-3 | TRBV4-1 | CASSHPIGTDTQYF
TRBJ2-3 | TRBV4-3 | CASSQLMNTDTQYF
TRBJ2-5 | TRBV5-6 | CASSFSGGAFLYDQETQYF
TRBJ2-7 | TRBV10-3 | CAISTPPGTGPIGQYF
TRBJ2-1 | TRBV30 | CAWSPPGALGQFF
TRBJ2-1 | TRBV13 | CASSLAGYEQFF
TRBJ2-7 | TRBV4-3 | CASSQERALADLSYEQYF